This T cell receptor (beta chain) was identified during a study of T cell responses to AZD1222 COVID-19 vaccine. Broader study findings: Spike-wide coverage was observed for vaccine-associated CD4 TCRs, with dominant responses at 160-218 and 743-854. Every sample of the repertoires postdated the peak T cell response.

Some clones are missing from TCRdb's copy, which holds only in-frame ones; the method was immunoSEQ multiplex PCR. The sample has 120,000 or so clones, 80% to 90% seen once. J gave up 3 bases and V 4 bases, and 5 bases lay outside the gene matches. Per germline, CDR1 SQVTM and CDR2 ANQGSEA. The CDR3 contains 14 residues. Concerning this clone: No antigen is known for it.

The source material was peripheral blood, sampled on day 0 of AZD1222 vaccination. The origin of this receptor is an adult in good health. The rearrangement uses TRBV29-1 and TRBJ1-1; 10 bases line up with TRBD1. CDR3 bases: TGCAGCGTTGGATTCGGGACAGGGGACACTGAAGCTTTCTTT. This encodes CSVGFGTGDTEAFF.